The 28 T cell receptor beta chains below all came from one sample that was sequenced in a study of regulatory T cells in long-lasting Graves disease. The sample's time point: newly diagnosed GD, antithyroid drugs for less than 3 months. The TCR library used RNA extracted from PBMCs. The TCR beta library used iRepertoire HTBI primers with Arm-PCR amplification of CDR3. MiXCR, run by TCRdb on the multiplex PCR reads, gives a single entry per CDR3 protein. The sample holds about 620,000 distinct CDR3 sequences, 16% seen once. This sample also appeared in a second study, on T cells in Graves' hyperthyroidism and ophthalmopathy.

Source: peripheral blood mononuclear cells (PBMCs), taken at new diagnosis, from a patient treated with antithyroid drugs. The receptors were sampled from a woman aged 30 to 39 with Graves disease.

This clonotype has more than one count but fewer than ten. This chain uses TRBV27 with TRBJ2-1; TRBD2 matches 8 bases. The length of the CDR3 is 14 residues. Germline V CDR1 and CDR2: MNHEY, SMNVEV (reference sequence). Trimming removed 4 bases from V and 5 bases from J; junction bases left unmatched: 4. CDR3 loop: CASSSRTSNNEQFF. DNA of the CDR3: TGTGCCAGCAGTTCCCGGACTAGCAACAATGAGCAGTTCTTC.

Ten or more counts support this clonotype. The chain joins TRBV6-1 to TRBJ2-2; D gene uncertain. Trimming took 7 bases from V and 2 from J, leaving 11 bases between them. Per germline, CDR1 MNHNS and CDR2 SASEGT. The length of the CDR3 is 14 residues. CDR3 sequence (DNA): TGTGCCAGCATGGCAGGAGTAAACACCGGGGAGCTGTTTTTT. Its translation: CASMAGVNTGELFF.

The rearrangement links TRBV6-9 to TRBJ2-1, with 8 bases identical to TRBD2. This CDR3 region has 18 residues. With V trimmed by 4 bases and J by 3 bases, 14 bases remained unmatched. The germline V gene has CDR1 MNHGY and CDR2 SVAAGI. CDR3 residues: CASSFRPPGLVVYNEQFF. Written as DNA, the CDR3 is TGTGCCAGCAGTTTTCGACCACCGGGACTAGTGGTCTACAATGAGCAGTTCTTC.

This clonotype was counted at least ten times. The J gene is TRBJ1-2, the V gene TRBV6-1; no reliable D call. The V end was cut by 8 bases, the J end by 8 bases, with 12 bases between. CDR3 length equals 11 residues. Germline assignment: CDR1 MNHNS and CDR2 SASEGT. The chain's CDR3 is CASRSAWGYTF. The CDR3 DNA reads as TGTGCCAGCCGCTCTGCGTGGGGCTACACCTTC.

This clonotype was seen a few times. This chain uses TRBV20-1 with TRBJ1-6, with D possibly matching TRBD1 (6 bases). The CDR3 extends over 13 amino acids. Trimming removed 4 bases from V and 10 bases from J, with 14 bases in between. The germline CDR1 and CDR2 sequences are DFQATT and SNEGSKA (reference sequence). CDR3 protein: CSATRGDWSPLHF. The CDR3 DNA sequence: TGCAGTGCTACGAGGGGGGATTGGTCACCCCTCCACTTT.

This chain joins TRBV19 and TRBJ2-2; a possible D gene is TRBD2 (5 bases). Between the trimmed V and J ends, which lost 7 bases and 1 base, there was a span of 10 bases. Per germline, CDR1 LNHDA and CDR2 SQIVND (reference sequence). CDR3 length: 14 amino acids. CDR3: CASTLGLNTGELFF. CDR3 DNA: TGTGCCAGTACCCTCGGACTGAACACCGGGGAGCTGTTTTTT.

A few counts support this clonotype. This chain connects TRBV7-9 to TRBJ2-1; 8 nucleotides line up with TRBD1. V lost 4 bases, J lost 8 bases, and 13 bases stayed unmatched. Germline V CDR1 and CDR2: SEHNR, FQNEAQ (reference sequence). The CDR3 runs 16 residues. The CDR3 protein is CASSYYGQGGLDEQFF. CDR3 nucleotide sequence: TGTGCCAGCAGCTACTACGGACAGGGAGGCTTGGATGAGCAGTTCTTC.

This clonotype was detected many times. V usage is TRBV11-2 and J usage is TRBJ2-1; 7 nucleotides match TRBD2. The CDR3 extends over 12 amino acids. Trimming removed 5 bases from V and 10 bases from J; junction bases left unmatched: 5. CDR1 SGHAT and CDR2 FQNNGV come from the germline V gene. CDR3 bases: TGTGCCAGCAGCGGACTAGTACGGGAGCAGTTCTTC. Translating gives CASSGLVREQFF.

This clonotype was picked up one time. A clone one base away is much larger, so this may be a read error. The CDR3, as DNA: TGTGCCAGCAGTCCCCTTGGGGGTGGCGACTACGAGCAGTACTTC. It yields the protein CASSPLGGGDYEQYF. The chain joins TRBV27 to TRBJ2-7; D possibly uses TRBD1 or TRBD2 (5 bases each). Germline CDR1 MNHEY, CDR2 SMNVEV (reference sequence). V was pared by 5 bases and J by 3 bases, with 17 bases between. The CDR3 is made up of 15 amino acids.

This clonotype was seen ten or more times. This rearrangement joins TRBV6-1 to TRBJ1-1; the D is unclear. The CDR3 spans 14 residues. V was clipped by 7 bases and J by 4 bases, with 16 bases between them. CDR1 MNHNS and CDR2 SASEGT come from the germline V gene. The CDR3 sequence is CASTRTGWGTEAFF. The CDR3 DNA follows: TGTGCCAGCACCCGGACGGGATGGGGCACTGAAGCTTTCTTT.

A remark on this clonotype: It differs at one base from a far larger clone, so likely a read error. The chain carries TRBV2 and TRBJ2-3; D unresolved. The end of the DNA aligns better with TRBJ2-1, so the J call may be wrong. Germline V gene data show CDR1 as SNHLY and CDR2 as FYNNEI. The CDR3 runs to 14 residues. The DNA of the CDR3 is TGTGCCAGCGCTCTGATGAGCTCCCACAATGAGCAGTTCTTC. Its translation is CASALMSSHNEQFF.

This chain connects TRBV6-1 to TRBJ2-3, with D hard to call. V dropped 2 bases and J dropped 2 bases, with 5 bases sitting between them. The CDR3 runs to 13 residues. CDR1 and CDR2 (germline): MNHNS, SASEGT. CDR3 coding DNA: TGTGCCAGCAGTGAATATATCACAGATACGCAGTATTTT. The encoded protein is CASSEYITDTQYF.

The table lists this clonotype with many counts. The rearrangement uses TRBV5-1 and TRBJ2-1; 8 bases line up with TRBD2. Per the germline V gene, CDR1 is SGHRS and CDR2 is YFSETQ. The CDR3 has 15 amino acids. Trimming removed 4 bases from V and 8 bases from J; junction bases left unmatched: 11. The CDR3 region is CASSAGGFRHHEQFF. Written as DNA, the CDR3 is TGCGCCAGCAGCGCGGGGGGTTTCAGGCATCATGAGCAGTTCTTC.

The rearrangement links TRBV24-1 to TRBJ2-3; 11 bases map to TRBD1. The CDR3 has 16 residues. Per germline, CDR1 KGHDR and CDR2 SFDVKD. The ends lost 3 bases at V and 3 bases at J; junction bases unmatched: 4. CDR3 region: CATSDPGTGGTDTQYF. Here the CDR3 DNA reads TGTGCCACCAGTGATCCCGGGACAGGGGGGACAGATACGCAGTATTTT.

This clonotype appeared a few times. The chain is built from TRBV19 and TRBJ2-2; unclear D gene. The CDR3 has 16 amino acids. Per the germline V gene, CDR1 is LNHDA and CDR2 is SQIVND (reference sequence). The V end was cut by 3 bases, the J end by 5 bases, with 16 bases between. In DNA, the CDR3 is TGTGCCAGTAGTATGTATGCGGCAGGACCAACCGGGGAGCTGTTTTTT. This sequence encodes CASSMYAAGPTGELFF. The full variable domain, its missing parts supplied by reference TRBV19 and TRBJ2-2, is DGGITQSPKYLFRKEGQNVTLSCEQNLNHDAMYWYRQDPGQGLRLIYYSQIVNDFQKGDIAEGYSVSREKKESFPLTVTSAQKNPTAFYLCASSMYAAGPTGELFFGEGSRLTVL.

This chain links TRBV7-3 with TRBJ2-1, with 8 bases aligning to TRBD2. Germline V gives CDR1 SGHTA, CDR2 FQGTGA. The CDR3 has 16 amino acids. V was pared by 5 bases and J by 4 bases, with 10 bases of the junction left unmatched. CDR3 protein: CASSPQAGASYNEQFF. CDR3 coding DNA: TGTGCCAGCAGCCCCCAAGCGGGAGCCAGTTACAATGAGCAGTTCTTC.

In its sample, this clonotype was seen many times. The chain combines TRBV2 with TRBJ2-5; 7 nucleotides agree with TRBD1. The germline CDR1 and CDR2 sequences are SNHLY and FYNNEI. The CDR3 has 13 residues. V shed 7 bases and J 4 bases; nucleotides not matched to a gene: 6. CDR3 region: CASNQQGLETQYF. The CDR3 nucleotides are TGTGCCAGCAATCAACAGGGGTTAGAGACCCAGTACTTC.

Notes on this clonotype: This may be a read error: a much more frequent sequence differs by one nucleotide. The gene calls are TRBV20-1 and TRBJ2-7, with no clear D. Germline V gene lookup returns CDR1 DFQATT and CDR2 SNEGSKA (reference sequence). The CDR3 totals 16 residues. DNA of the CDR3: TGCAGTGCTGGAGATCCGGGTTGGGGAAGCTCCTACGAGCAGTACTTC. Encoded protein: CSAGDPGWGSSYEQYF.

V and J are TRBV24-1 and TRBJ2-4; D may be TRBD2 (5 bases). With 7 bases removed from V and 0 bases from J, the gap between germline ends came to 12 bases. CDR3 length equals 15 residues. Germline loops: CDR1 KGHDR, CDR2 SFDVKD. The CDR3 nucleotides read TGTGCCACCAGCGGAGGATACTTAGCCAAAAACATTCAGTACTTC. Translating gives CATSGGYLAKNIQYF.

The chain links TRBV6-1 to TRBJ1-1; no firm D call. Germline lookup yields CDR1 MNHNS and CDR2 SASEGT. There are 13 residues in the CDR3. The ends were cut back, 9 bases at V and 1 base at J, with 12 bases in the middle. CDR3: CASSRETNTEAFF. As DNA, the CDR3 is TGTGCCAGTTCCAGAGAAACGAACACTGAAGCTTTCTTT.

This clonotype was observed a few times. The rearrangement joins TRBV6-2 or TRBV6-3 to TRBJ2-3, with 7 nucleotides matching TRBD2. CDR1 is MNHEY, CDR2 SVGEGT, per germline. V dropped 2 bases and J dropped 0; count of bases not matched to a gene: 8. The CDR3 loop spans 17 amino acids. The CDR3 nucleotides read TGTGCCAGCAGTTACGATTCCGGGAGGACTAGCACAGATACGCAGTATTTT. Protein product: CASSYDSGRTSTDTQYF.

The chain has TRBV6-2 or TRBV6-3 and TRBJ2-2; tentative D call: TRBD2 (6 bases). Trimming pared 5 bases from V and 7 bases from J, leaving 14 bases between. The length of the CDR3 is 14 residues. Per germline, CDR1 MNHEY and CDR2 SVGEGT. The CDR3: CASSVWGVGGELFF. The CDR3 coding sequence is TGTGCCAGCAGTGTGTGGGGGGTCGGCGGGGAGCTGTTTTTT.

This clonotype was observed at least ten times. V and J are TRBV24-1 and TRBJ2-2; D ambiguous. The CDR3 is made up of 15 amino acids. The germline V gene has CDR1 KGHDR and CDR2 SFDVKD. V lost 6 bases and J 0 bases, leaving 10 bases between the germline ends. For the CDR3, the DNA is TGTGCCACCAGTTCCACCAGCCCGAACACCGGGGAGCTGTTTTTT. The encoded protein is CATSSTSPNTGELFF.

Ten or more counts support this clonotype. The chain links TRBV3-1 to TRBJ2-5, with D tentatively TRBD1 or TRBD2 (5 bases each). Trimming left V 3 bases short and J 5 bases short, with 13 bases between. The CDR3 extends over 14 amino acids. The V gene's germline CDR1 is LGHDT and CDR2 YNNKEL (reference sequence). CDR3 loop: CASSQSGAGETQYF. In DNA, the CDR3 is TGTGCCAGCAGCCAGTCCGGGGCGGGCGAGACCCAGTACTTC.

This chain's CDR3 is CSANGAGSVYEQFF. The CDR3 nucleotides are TGCAGTGCCAATGGAGCGGGGAGTGTCTATGAGCAGTTCTTC. The genes are TRBV20-1 and TRBJ2-1; TRBD2 agrees at 7 bases. V shed 6 bases and J 8 bases; nucleotides not matched to a gene: 13. Per germline, CDR1 DFQATT and CDR2 SNEGSKA (reference sequence). This CDR3 comprises 14 residues.

The CDR3 bases are TGCGCCAGCAGCTTGGATGGACCATCCGAGCAGTACTTC. Translating it yields CASSLDGPSEQYF. The genes are TRBV5-1 and TRBJ2-7; D ambiguous. This CDR3 comprises 13 residues. In germline, CDR1 is SGHRS, CDR2 YFSETQ. Trimming left V 0 bases short and J 6 bases short, with 10 bases between.

The chain combines TRBV9 with TRBJ1-1; a weak D match, TRBD1 (6 bases). Trimming stripped 4 bases from V and 1 base from J, with 14 bases between. The CDR3 sequence is 15 residues long. Germline V gives CDR1 SGDLS, CDR2 YYNGEE. The CDR3 loop is CASSSRQATNTEAFF. The CDR3 DNA reads TGTGCCAGCAGCTCAAGACAGGCGACGAACACTGAAGCTTTCTTT.

Notes on this clonotype: A read error is possible here, since a much larger clone lies one base away. The V gene is TRBV7-3, the J gene TRBJ2-1; D ambiguous. CDR3 length equals 15 residues. Germline V gives CDR1 SGHTA, CDR2 FQGTGA. In DNA form, the CDR3 reads TGTGCCGGCAGCGCGAACCCTTTGTCCTACAATGAGCAGTTCTTC. This encodes CAGSANPLSYNEQFF.